The T cell receptor (beta chain) described here comes from a study of response to subunit inactivated influenza vaccine. TCRdb reprocessed the RT-PCR reads via MiXCR and lists one record per CDR3 protein. Of about 830,000 distinct CDR3 sequences listed, under 20% are singletons. The CDR3 has 13 residues. Germline V gene lookup returns CDR1 DFQATT and CDR2 SNEGSKA (reference sequence). With 6 bases removed from V and 2 bases from J, the gap between germline ends came to 14 bases. This clonotype came up many times. No antigen is known for it. Study outcomes and limitations: It was the authors' suggestion that each seasonal influenza vaccination recruits few new T cells.

This sequence was found in a man over 45 who received an inactivated influenza vaccine. Sequencing used PBMCs from blood, obtained 5 to 6 days after vaccination. The rearrangement links TRBV20-1 to TRBJ2-7; D is perhaps TRBD2 (6 bases). CDR3 coding DNA: TGCAGTGCCGCTGGGACTGCACCCTACGAGCAGTACTTC. It translates to CSAAGTAPYEQYF.